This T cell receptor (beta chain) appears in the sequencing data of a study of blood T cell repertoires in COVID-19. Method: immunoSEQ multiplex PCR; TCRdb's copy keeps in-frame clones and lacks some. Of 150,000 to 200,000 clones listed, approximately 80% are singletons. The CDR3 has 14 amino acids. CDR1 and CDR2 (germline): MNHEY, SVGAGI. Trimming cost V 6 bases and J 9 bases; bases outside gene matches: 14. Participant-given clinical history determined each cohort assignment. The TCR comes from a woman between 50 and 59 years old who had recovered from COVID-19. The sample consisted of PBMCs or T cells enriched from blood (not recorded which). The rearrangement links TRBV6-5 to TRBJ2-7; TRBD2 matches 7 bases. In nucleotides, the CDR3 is TGTGCCAGCAGACCCGGGACTACCTTCTGGGGGCAGTACTTC. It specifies CASRPGTTFWGQYF.